A selection of T cell receptor beta chains follows, all from one sample in a study of memory CD4+ T cells and cytomegalovirus serostatus. Profiling relied on immunoSEQ multiplex PCR, and the TCRdb table lists in-frame clones only, not all of them. The repertoire consists of over 35,000 clones, with 78% occurring once and the leading ten covering approximately 1%. Specimen: memory CD4+ T cells from blood. The receptors derive from an adult in good health and CMV-seronegative. Each CDR3 is given with its conserved first and last residue. D genes are given only for firm matches. Clone size is given for some rows only: seen once, a few or many times, or a class if the clone is expanded.

size,length,J,V,D,CDR3,DNA
.,14,TRBJ2-7,TRBV28,.,CASVASGPSYEQYF,TGTGCCAGCGTAGCGTCGGGACCTTCCTACGAGCAGTACTTC
few,15,TRBJ1-1,TRBV4-3,.,CASSQDTVLDTEAFF,TGCGCCAGCAGCCAAGACACAGTTCTAGACACTGAAGCTTTCTTT
few,13,TRBJ1-4,TRBV29-1,TRBD1,CSVRTGGVEKLFF,TGCAGCGTCCGGACAGGGGGAGTAGAAAAACTGTTTTTT
.,13,TRBJ1-2,TRBV30,.,CAWSVPPNYGYTF,TGTGCCTGGAGTGTACCCCCCAACTATGGCTACACCTTC
.,12,TRBJ1-2,TRBV5-5,.,CASSLETGGYTF,TGTGCCAGCAGCTTAGAAACAGGCGGCTACACCTTC
.,13,TRBJ2-1,TRBV7-9,.,CASSLGLPGSEFF,TGTGCCAGCAGCTTAGGCCTTCCAGGGTCGGAGTTCTTC
.,11,TRBJ2-5,TRBV28,.,CASSFQETQYF,TGTGCCAGCAGCTTCCAAGAGACCCAGTACTTC
.,18,TRBJ2-1,TRBV6-7,TRBD2,CASSFSPDSSGGKNEQFF,TGTGCCAGCAGTTTTTCCCCTGACTCTAGCGGGGGGAAGAATGAGCAGTTCTTC
.,14,TRBJ1-6,TRBV6-6,.,CASSYSTDGSPLHF,TGTGCCAGCAGTTACTCGACAGACGGATCACCCCTCCACTTT
.,16,TRBJ1-3,TRBV27,.,CASRPIGLSSGNTIYF,TGTGCCAGCAGACCGATTGGACTCTCCTCTGGAAACACCATATATTTT
.,13,TRBJ1-1,TRBV5-5,.,CASSSAPPWMAFF,TGTGCCAGCAGCTCTGCCCCCCCGTGGATGGCTTTCTTT
.,15,TRBJ2-5,TRBV7-9,TRBD2,CASSPGAGDQETQYF,TGTGCCAGCAGCCCAGGAGCGGGGGACCAAGAGACCCAGTACTTC
few,16,TRBJ2-7,TRBV5-4,.,CASSLDAGGSSYEQYF,TGTGCCAGCAGCTTGGATGCAGGAGGGAGCTCCTACGAGCAGTACTTC
.,14,TRBJ1-1,TRBV21-1,.,CASSPRDRVFEAFF,TGTGCCAGCAGCCCCCGGGACAGGGTGTTCGAAGCTTTCTTT
.,15,TRBJ1-5,TRBV6-5,.,CASSYSRDGRRAQHF,TGTGCCAGCAGTTACTCGCGGGACGGGCGTCGGGCCCAGCATTTT
.,13,TRBJ1-2,TRBV27,.,CASGQGGLYGYTF,TGTGCCAGCGGCCAAGGGGGGCTCTATGGCTACACCTTC
few,12,TRBJ2-1,TRBV5-1,.,CASSLTTGGLFF,TGCGCCAGCAGCTTAACGACCGGAGGCCTGTTCTTC
.,18,TRBJ2-3,TRBV29-1,TRBD2,CSVGPTAGGRSSTDTQYF,TGCAGCGTGGGGCCAACGGCGGGGGGGCGTTCGAGCACAGATACGCAGTATTTT
.,13,TRBJ1-1,TRBV5-1,.,CASRRPPNTEAFF,TGCGCCAGCAGACGCCCTCCGAACACTGAAGCTTTCTTT
.,14,TRBJ1-6,TRBV5-1,.,CASSLVGENSPLHF,TGCGCCAGCAGCCTAGTTGGGGAAAATTCACCCCTCCACTTT
.,16,TRBJ1-5,TRBV10-2,TRBD1,CASSRRGSGGNQPQHF,TGCGCCAGCTCCCGCAGGGGGTCGGGGGGTAATCAGCCCCAGCATTTT
.,12,TRBJ1-2,TRBV6-6,.,CASMGGNYGYTF,TGTGCCAGCATGGGAGGGAACTATGGCTACACCTTC
few,12,TRBJ1-1,TRBV4-3,.,CASSQEFGSPFF,TGCGCCAGCAGCCAAGAGTTCGGATCGCCGTTCTTT
.,14,TRBJ2-2,TRBV2,.,CASSPLQGPGELFF,TGTGCCAGCAGTCCTCTACAGGGTCCCGGGGAGCTGTTTTTT
.,14,TRBJ2-2,TRBV29-1,.,CSVGRDPNTGELFF,TGCAGCGTTGGCAGGGACCCGAACACCGGGGAGCTGTTTTTT
.,17,TRBJ1-2,TRBV28,.,CASSPGLGGGADYGYTF,TGTGCCAGCAGCCCGGGATTAGGTGGGGGCGCGGACTATGGCTACACCTTC
.,13,TRBJ1-1,TRBV14,.,CASSQDTNTEAFF,TGTGCCAGCAGCCAAGACACGAACACTGAAGCTTTCTTT
few,14,TRBJ1-1,TRBV7-9,.,CASSPGWGVDEAFF,TGTGCCAGCAGCCCGGGATGGGGGGTTGATGAAGCTTTCTTT
.,14,TRBJ1-4,TRBV30,.,CAWSLGTSHEKLFF,TGTGCCTGGAGTCTCGGGACTTCCCATGAAAAACTGTTTTTT
.,14,TRBJ1-1,TRBV18,.,CASSPPSRKTEAFF,TGTGCCAGCTCACCACCGTCAAGGAAAACTGAAGCTTTCTTT
.,15,TRBJ1-3,TRBV5-6,.,CASRPRGSSGNTIYF,TGTGCCAGCCGGCCTCGGGGCAGTTCTGGAAACACCATATATTTT
.,14,TRBJ1-6,TRBV6-6,.,CASSREQNDSPLHF,TGTGCCAGCAGCCGGGAACAAAACGATTCACCCCTCCACTTT
.,15,TRBJ2-1,TRBV18,TRBD2,CASSRDSGVYNEQFF,TGTGCCAGCTCGCGTGACAGCGGGGTGTACAATGAGCAGTTCTTC
.,15,TRBJ2-5,TRBV28,TRBD2,CASSRSGKYQETQYF,TGTGCCAGCAGTCGCAGCGGGAAGTACCAAGAGACCCAGTACTTC
.,11,TRBJ2-3,TRBV30,.,CAWSATDTQYF,TGTGCCTGGAGTGCTACAGATACGCAGTATTTT
few,17,TRBJ2-3,TRBV5-1,TRBD2,CASSLVTSGEGTDTQYF,TGCGCCAGCAGCTTGGTGACTAGCGGCGAGGGCACAGATACGCAGTATTTT